These 15 T cell receptor beta chains were sequenced from one sample in a study of cytomegalovirus exposure and HLA in healthy donors. 60 Vbeta and 13 Jbeta primers were used in PCR. Profiling relied on immunoSEQ multiplex PCR, and the TCRdb table lists in-frame clones only, not all of them. This table has some 150,000 clones, roughly 80% appearing once. Source material: PBMCs. These receptors came from a woman aged 18-29 years in good health and CMV-seronegative.

The J gene is TRBJ2-3, the V gene TRBV7-6; D uncertain. V was pared by 0 bases and J by 4 bases, with 11 bases between. The CDR3 is made up of 15 amino acids. Germline values: CDR1 SGHVS, CDR2 FNYEAQ. CDR3 nucleotide sequence: TGTGCCAGCAGCTTAGCGCCCCTAGTCGCAGATACGCAGTATTTT. Encoded protein: CASSLAPLVADTQYF.

The rearrangement joins TRBV13 to TRBJ2-7, with 7 nucleotides matching TRBD2. This CDR3 contains 15 residues. Germline assignment: CDR1 PRHDT and CDR2 FYEKMQ (reference sequence). V lost 0 bases to trimming and J lost 4 bases; unmatched junction nucleotides: 6. CDR3 nucleotides: TGTGCCAGCAGCTTAGGCCGAGGACTAGGGTACGAGCAGTACTTC. Amino acid sequence: CASSLGRGLGYEQYF.

Comments on this clone: At one boundary the junction diverges from the germline segment, which might be a read error. This chain uses TRBV7-9 with TRBJ1-1; D uncertain. The length of the CDR3 is 16 residues. The germline CDR1 and CDR2 sequences are SEHNR and FQNEAQ (reference sequence). The CDR3 DNA is TGTTCCAGCAGCCCCCAGGATACTGCCCCGAACACTGAAGCTTTCTTT. Its translation is CSSSPQDTAPNTEAFF.

This clone has just a few counts. The chain has TRBV7-9 and TRBJ2-1; D not certain. Germline CDR1 SEHNR, CDR2 FQNEAQ (reference sequence). The CDR3 extends over 13 amino acids. V was cut by 5 bases and J by 0 bases, with 5 bases left in between. Here the CDR3 reads CASSPFSYNEQFF. The DNA for the CDR3 is TGTGCCAGCAGCCCCTTCTCCTACAATGAGCAGTTCTTC.

The chain uses TRBV4-3 and TRBJ2-3; 8 nucleotides match TRBD2. The CDR3 covers 19 residues. The J segment lost 0 bases and the V segment lost 1 base, leaving 12 bases of the junction unmatched. Germline CDR1 LGHNA, CDR2 YSLEER. The CDR3 region is CASSQGPAFSGTSTDTQYF. The CDR3 DNA reads as TGCGCCAGCAGCCAAGGACCGGCCTTTAGCGGGACTAGCACAGATACGCAGTATTTT.

This clone was recorded only once. This rearrangement joins TRBV5-1 to TRBJ2-3, with D perhaps TRBD1 (5 bases). CDR3 length: 18 amino acids. The germline gives CDR1 SGHRS, CDR2 YFSETQ. V lost 0 bases to trimming and J lost 0 bases, with 17 bases between them. Here the CDR3 reads CASSLVGQAGSSTDTQYF. In DNA form, the CDR3 reads TGCGCCAGCAGCTTGGTGGGGCAGGCCGGATCTAGCACAGATACGCAGTATTTT.

This clone was detected only a few times. The V gene is TRBV7-9, the J gene TRBJ1-1; 7 bases match TRBD1. Germline V lookup: CDR1 SEHNR, CDR2 FQNEAQ (reference sequence). J lost 6 bases, V lost 11 bases, and 6 bases had no gene match. The length of the CDR3 is 11 residues. In nucleotides, the CDR3 is TGTGCCGGACAACAGGGGTCTGAAGCTTTCTTT. As protein: CAGQQGSEAFF.

Written as DNA, the CDR3 is TGTGCCAGCTCACCAGTCGGGACAGGCACAGATACGCAGTATTTT. Protein: CASSPVGTGTDTQYF. This chain uses TRBV18 with TRBJ2-3, with 7 bases that match TRBD1. The junction had 3 bases not matched to a gene; V was cut back by 2 bases and J by 1 base. Germline V gene data show CDR1 as KGHSH and CDR2 as LQKENI. This CDR3 spans 15 amino acids. Full variable domain (missing parts from reference TRBV18 and TRBJ2-3): NAGVMQNPRHLVRRRGQEARLRCSPMKGHSHVYWYRQLPEEGLKFMVYLQKENIIDESGMPKERFSAEFPKEGPSILRIQQVVRGDSAAYFCASSPVGTGTDTQYFGPGTRLTVL.

The rearrangement links TRBV9 to TRBJ2-5; 9 bases map to TRBD2. Gene TRBJ2-7 matches the end of the DNA better, so the J call may be wrong. The CDR3 has 14 amino acids. From germline, CDR1 is SGDLS and CDR2 YYNGEE. Here the CDR3 reads CASSPSGRMDEQYF. The CDR3 DNA reads as TGTGCCAGCAGCCCGAGCGGGAGGATGGACGAGCAGTACTTC.

The chain employs TRBV2 and TRBJ2-7; 7 positions match TRBD1. V was pared by 6 bases and J by 0 bases, with 5 bases of the junction left unmatched. The CDR3 is made up of 14 amino acids. Per the germline V gene, CDR1 is SNHLY and CDR2 is FYNNEI. The CDR3 coding sequence is TGTGCCAGCAGGCCCAGGGGGTTCTCCTACGAGCAGTACTTC. Protein product: CASRPRGFSYEQYF.

V is TRBV6-5 and J is TRBJ1-3, with 10 positions matching TRBD1. The ends lost 6 bases at V and 7 bases at J; junction bases unmatched: 6. The V gene's germline CDR1 is MNHEY and CDR2 SVGAGI. This CDR3 is built from 14 residues. In DNA, the CDR3 is TGTGCCAGCAGGACAGGGGGCGTTCATAACACCATATATTTT. Translation gives CASRTGGVHNTIYF.

This clone has only a few counts. The chain recombines TRBV6-5 with TRBJ1-1; D unclear. V gave up 5 bases and J gave up 0 bases, with 10 bases separating them. There are 14 residues in the CDR3. The V gene's germline CDR1 is MNHEY and CDR2 SVGAGI. This chain's CDR3 is CASSITRMNTEAFF. DNA of the CDR3: TGTGCCAGCAGTATCACGCGGATGAACACTGAAGCTTTCTTT.

J is TRBJ1-1 and V is TRBV5-1; D unclear. Trimming removed 1 base at V and 1 base at J, with 8 bases between. There are 14 residues in the CDR3. Germline CDR1 and CDR2: SGHRS and YFSETQ. The CDR3 nucleotides are TGCGCCAGCAGCTTGAGCCAGGCGAACACTGAAGCTTTCTTT. Translating gives CASSLSQANTEAFF.

The chain is built from TRBV5-1 and TRBJ2-5; tentatively, D is TRBD2 (5 bases). The CDR3 runs 14 residues. V lost 4 bases, J lost 3 bases, and 13 bases lay in between. The V gene's germline CDR1 is SGHRS and CDR2 YFSETQ. CDR3 amino acids: CASSPRREKETQYF. CDR3 nucleotides: TGCGCCAGCAGCCCCCGAAGGGAGAAAGAGACCCAGTACTTC. Full variable domain (rest looked up from reference TRBV5-1 and TRBJ2-5): KAGVTQTPRYLIKTRGQQVTLSCSPISGHRSVSWYQQTPGQGLQFLFEYFSETQRNKGNFPGRFSGRQFSNSRSEMNVSTLELGDSALYLCASSPRREKETQYFGPGTRLLVL.

This clone is a singleton in its sample. The chain combines TRBV29-1 with TRBJ1-2; tentative D call: TRBD1 (6 bases). Germline V lookup: CDR1 SQVTM, CDR2 ANQGSEA. The ends were cut back, 7 bases at V and 4 bases at J, with 10 bases in the middle. There are 11 residues in the CDR3. CDR3: CSATGTYGYTF. The CDR3 bases are TGCAGCGCTACAGGGACCTATGGCTACACCTTC.